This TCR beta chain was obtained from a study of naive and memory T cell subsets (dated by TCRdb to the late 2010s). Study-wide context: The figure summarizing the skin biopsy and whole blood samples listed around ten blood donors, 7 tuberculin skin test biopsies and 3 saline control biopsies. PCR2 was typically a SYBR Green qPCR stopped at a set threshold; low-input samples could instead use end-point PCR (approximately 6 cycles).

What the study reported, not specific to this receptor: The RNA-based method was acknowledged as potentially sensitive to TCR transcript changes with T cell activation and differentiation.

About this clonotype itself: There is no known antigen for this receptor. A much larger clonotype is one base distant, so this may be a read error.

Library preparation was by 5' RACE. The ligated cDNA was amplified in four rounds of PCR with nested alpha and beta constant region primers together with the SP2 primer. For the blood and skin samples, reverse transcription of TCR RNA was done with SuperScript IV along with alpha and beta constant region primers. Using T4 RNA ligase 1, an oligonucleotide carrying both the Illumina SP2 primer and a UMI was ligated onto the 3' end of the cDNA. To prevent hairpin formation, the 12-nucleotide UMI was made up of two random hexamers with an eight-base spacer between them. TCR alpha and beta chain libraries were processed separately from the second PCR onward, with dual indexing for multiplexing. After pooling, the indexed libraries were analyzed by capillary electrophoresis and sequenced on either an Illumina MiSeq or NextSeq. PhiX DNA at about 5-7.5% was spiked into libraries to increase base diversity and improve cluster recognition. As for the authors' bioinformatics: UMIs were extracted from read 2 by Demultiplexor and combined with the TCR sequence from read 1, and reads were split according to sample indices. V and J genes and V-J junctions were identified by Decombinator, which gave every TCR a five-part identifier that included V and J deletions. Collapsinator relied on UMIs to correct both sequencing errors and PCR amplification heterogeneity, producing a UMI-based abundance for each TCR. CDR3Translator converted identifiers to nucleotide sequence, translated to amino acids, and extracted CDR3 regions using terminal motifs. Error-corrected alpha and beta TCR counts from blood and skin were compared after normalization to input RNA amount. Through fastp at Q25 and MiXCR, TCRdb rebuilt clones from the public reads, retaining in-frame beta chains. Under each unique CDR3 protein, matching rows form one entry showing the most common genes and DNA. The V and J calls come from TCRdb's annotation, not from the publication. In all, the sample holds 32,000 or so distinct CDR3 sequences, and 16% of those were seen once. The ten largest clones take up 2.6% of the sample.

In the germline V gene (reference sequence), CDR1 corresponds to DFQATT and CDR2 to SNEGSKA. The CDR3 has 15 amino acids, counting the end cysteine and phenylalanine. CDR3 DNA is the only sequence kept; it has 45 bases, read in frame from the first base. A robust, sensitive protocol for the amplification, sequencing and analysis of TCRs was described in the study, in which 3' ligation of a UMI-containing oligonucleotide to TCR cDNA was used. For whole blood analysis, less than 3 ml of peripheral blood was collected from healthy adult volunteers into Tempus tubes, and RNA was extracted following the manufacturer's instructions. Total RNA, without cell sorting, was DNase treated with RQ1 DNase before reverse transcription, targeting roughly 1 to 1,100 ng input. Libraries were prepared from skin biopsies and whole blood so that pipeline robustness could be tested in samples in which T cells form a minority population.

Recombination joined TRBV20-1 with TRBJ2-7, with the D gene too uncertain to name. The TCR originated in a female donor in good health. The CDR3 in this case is CSSRVGALSSYEQYF. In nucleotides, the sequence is TGCAGTTCTAGAGTGGGTGCGTTAAGCTCCTACGAGCAGTACTTC.